The 9 T cell receptor beta chains below come from one sample, sequenced in a study of blood T cell repertoires in COVID-19. Clones were read by immunoSEQ multiplex PCR, and TCRdb kept only the in-frame ones, dropping some. This sample has roughly 180,000 clones; about 80% occur once, and the top ten carry 6.5% to 8.5%. Sequenced sample: peripheral blood. The receptors were sampled from a human donor in a cohort sampled during active COVID-19.

The V and J genes are TRBV6-4 and TRBJ1-4; the D is unclear. The CDR3 spans 16 residues. CDR1 and CDR2 (germline): MRHNA, SNTAGT. The V gene lost 5 bases and the J gene lost 10 bases, with 23 bases spanning the gap. The CDR3 loop reads CASSSKEGPHKGKLFF. CDR3 sequence (DNA): TGTGCCAGCAGTTCAAAGGAGGGCCCTCATAAGGGAAAACTGTTTTTT.

This clone was recorded once. J is TRBJ1-2 and V is TRBV27; TRBD1 matches 8 bases. The CDR3 covers 15 residues. Losses at the gene ends were 6 bases for V and 5 bases for J; bases not matched to a gene: 11. Germline values: CDR1 MNHEY, CDR2 SMNVEV (reference sequence). CDR3 DNA: TGTGCCAGCAGAGCAGCGACAGGGGTGGGATATGGCTACACCTTC. This encodes CASRAATGVGYGYTF.

This clone appeared a single time. V is TRBV4-1 and J is TRBJ2-1, with D perhaps TRBD2 (8 bases). Per germline, CDR1 MGHRA and CDR2 YSYEKL. The CDR3 has 18 amino acids. V was clipped by 4 bases and J by 4 bases, with 23 bases between them. CDR3 region: CASSRGTAQGTRYNEQFF. In DNA, the CDR3 is TGCGCCAGCAGCCGCGGGACAGCCCAAGGGACTAGGTACAATGAGCAGTTCTTC.

This rearrangement joins TRBV12-3 or TRBV12-4 to TRBJ1-2, with 8 bases identical to TRBD1. J was trimmed by 13 bases and V by 1 base; bases with no gene match: 5. The CDR3 spans 12 residues. CDR3 residues: CASSLEDRALTF. The DNA of the CDR3 is TGTGCCAGCAGTTTAGAGGACAGGGCCCTCACCTTC.

J is TRBJ2-1 and V is TRBV10-3, with D tentatively TRBD1 (6 bases). Trimming stripped 5 bases from V and 2 bases from J, with 13 bases between. Germline V gene sequence: CDR1 ENHRY, CDR2 SYGVKD. The CDR3 length is 15 residues. The CDR3 bases are TGTGCCATCAGTAGCCGACAGGCACCCTACAATGAGCAGTTCTTC. Amino acids: CAISSRQAPYNEQFF.

J is TRBJ2-1 and V is TRBV5-8; 8 bases align to TRBD1. This CDR3 contains 14 residues. Germline-derived CDR1 and CDR2 are SGHTS and YDEGEE. After removal of 3 bases from V and 6 bases from J, the junction contained 5 bases not matched to a gene. The CDR3 DNA follows: TGTGCCAGCAGCTCGGACAGGGCCCCCAATGAGCAGTTCTTC. Its translation: CASSSDRAPNEQFF. The full variable domain, rest sourced from reference TRBV5-8 and TRBJ2-1, is EAGVTQSPTHLIKTRGQQATLRCSPISGHTSVYWYQQALGLGLQFLLWYDEGEERNRGNFPPRFSGRQFPNYSSELNVNALELEDSALYLCASSSDRAPNEQFFGPGTRLTVL.

The chain couples TRBV18 to TRBJ1-6, with D unresolved. CDR1 is KGHSH, CDR2 LQKENI, per germline. The V gene lost 6 bases and the J gene lost 8 bases, with 11 bases spanning the gap. This CDR3 contains 13 residues. The CDR3 here is CASSPDTDSPLHF. The CDR3 DNA sequence: TGTGCCAGCTCCCCCGACACAGATTCACCCCTCCACTTT.

This chain uses TRBV3-1 (or the pseudogene TRBV3-2) with TRBJ1-1; 8 nucleotides agree with TRBD1. CDR3 length: 15 residues. Germline assignment: CDR1 LGHDT and CDR2 YNNKEL (reference sequence). Trimming took 2 bases from V and 5 from J; bases not matched to a gene: 7. The CDR3 nucleotides read TGTGCCAGCAGCCAATCGGACAGGGATTGGACTGAAGCTTTCTTT. Translated: CASSQSDRDWTEAFF.

V gene TRBV2 combines with J gene TRBJ2-5; D gene unclear. Trimming cost V 5 bases and J 0 bases, with 10 bases left between them. The CDR3 totals 14 residues. The germline CDR1 and CDR2 sequences are SNHLY and FYNNEI. DNA of the CDR3: TGTGCCAGCAGTCGGGTCTCGTACCAAGAGACCCAGTACTTC. Translation gives CASSRVSYQETQYF.